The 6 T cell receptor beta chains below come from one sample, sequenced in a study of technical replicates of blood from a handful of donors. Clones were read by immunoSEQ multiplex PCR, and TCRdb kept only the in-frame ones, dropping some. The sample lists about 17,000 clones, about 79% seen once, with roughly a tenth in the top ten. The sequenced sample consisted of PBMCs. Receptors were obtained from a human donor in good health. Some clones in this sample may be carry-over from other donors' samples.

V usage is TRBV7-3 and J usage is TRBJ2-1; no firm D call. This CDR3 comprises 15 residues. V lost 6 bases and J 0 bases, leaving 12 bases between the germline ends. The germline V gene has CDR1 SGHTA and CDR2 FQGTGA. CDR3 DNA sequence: TGTGCCAGCAGTTTCAGCGAGAGCTCCTACAATGAGCAGTTCTTC. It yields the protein CASSFSESSYNEQFF.

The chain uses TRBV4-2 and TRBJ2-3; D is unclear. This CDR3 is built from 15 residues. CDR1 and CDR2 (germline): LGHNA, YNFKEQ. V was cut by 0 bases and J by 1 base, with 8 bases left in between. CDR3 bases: TGTGCCAGCAGCCAAGATACCGGAGGCACAGATACGCAGTATTTT. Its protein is CASSQDTGGTDTQYF.

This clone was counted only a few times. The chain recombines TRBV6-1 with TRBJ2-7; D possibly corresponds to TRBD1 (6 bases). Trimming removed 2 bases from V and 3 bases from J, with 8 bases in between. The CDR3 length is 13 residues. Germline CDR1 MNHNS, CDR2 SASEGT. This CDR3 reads CASSEPGDYEQYF. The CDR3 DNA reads TGTGCCAGCAGTGAACCAGGGGACTACGAGCAGTACTTC.

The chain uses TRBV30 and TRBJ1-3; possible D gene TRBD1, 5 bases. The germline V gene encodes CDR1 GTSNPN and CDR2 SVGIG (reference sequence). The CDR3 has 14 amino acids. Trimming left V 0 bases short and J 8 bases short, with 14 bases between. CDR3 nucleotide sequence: TGTGCCTGGAGTGTACACTCAGGGTGGGACACCATATATTTT. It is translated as CAWSVHSGWDTIYF.

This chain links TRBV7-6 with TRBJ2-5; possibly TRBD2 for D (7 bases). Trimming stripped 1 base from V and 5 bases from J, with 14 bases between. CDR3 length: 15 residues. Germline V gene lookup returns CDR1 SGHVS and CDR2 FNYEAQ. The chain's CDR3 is CASSLEGGRDETQYF. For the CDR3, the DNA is TGTGCCAGCAGCTTAGAGGGGGGGCGCGATGAGACCCAGTACTTC.

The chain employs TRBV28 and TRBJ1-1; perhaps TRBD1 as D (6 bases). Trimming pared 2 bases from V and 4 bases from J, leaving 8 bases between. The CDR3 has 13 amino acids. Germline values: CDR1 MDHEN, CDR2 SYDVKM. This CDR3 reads CASSLPGATEAFF. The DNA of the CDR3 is TGTGCCAGCAGTTTACCAGGGGCCACTGAAGCTTTCTTT. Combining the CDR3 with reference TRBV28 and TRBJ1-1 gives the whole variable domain DVKVTQSSRYLVKRTGEKVFLECVQDMDHENMFWYRQDPGLGLRLIYFSYDVKMKEKGDIPEGYSVSREKKERFSLILESASTNQTSMYLCASSLPGATEAFFGQGTRLTVV.